This T cell receptor beta chain was recorded in a study of blood T cell repertoires in COVID-19. About the research overall: Nucleic acid was either cDNA or gDNA, and it came from T cells, B-cell-depleted T cells, or PBMCs.

This table comes from immunoSEQ multiplex PCR, and its TCRdb copy is limited to in-frame clones, with some not included. The table shows fewer than 60,000 clones, with roughly 90% occurring only once. CDR3 length equals 14 residues. The germline V gene has CDR1 LNHDA and CDR2 SQIVND (reference sequence). Trimming removed 6 bases from V and 7 bases from J; junction bases left unmatched: 8. The sequence was obtained from a human donor in a cohort sampled during active COVID-19. The sequencing input was peripheral blood. The chain employs TRBV19 and TRBJ1-2, with 10 bases that match TRBD1. CDR3 sequence (DNA): TGTGCCAGTAGCACCGGGACAGGGGTAGCTGGCTACACCTTC. This sequence encodes CASSTGTGVAGYTF.